What follows is one T cell receptor beta chain and its context. Cohort assignment relied on participant-reported clinical history. The study recruited exposed participants who had met a COVID-19 case within 2 weeks before entry. The record originates from a study of blood T cell repertoires in COVID-19. The wider study: The origin of the acute and convalescent COVID-19 samples was the United States, Italy and Spain. Nucleic acid was either cDNA or gDNA, and it came from T cells, B-cell-depleted T cells, or PBMCs.

Sequencing used immunoSEQ multiplex PCR; TCRdb keeps in-frame clones, though not all of them. The sample holds some 360,000 clones, about nine tenths seen once. Sequenced: PBMCs or T cells enriched from blood (not recorded which). The clonotype was recovered from a woman younger than 45 who had been exposed to COVID-19.

In DNA, the CDR3 is TGTGCCACCAGCAGACCCTCCGGGACTAGCGGGAGCCTCTACAATGAGCAGTTCTTC. Its translation is CATSRPSGTSGSLYNEQFF. The chain has TRBV15 and TRBJ2-1, with 14 positions matching TRBD2. V lost 2 bases and J lost 3; bases outside the gene matches: 9. Germline-derived CDR1 and CDR2 are LNHNV and YYDKDF (reference sequence). The CDR3 has 19 residues.